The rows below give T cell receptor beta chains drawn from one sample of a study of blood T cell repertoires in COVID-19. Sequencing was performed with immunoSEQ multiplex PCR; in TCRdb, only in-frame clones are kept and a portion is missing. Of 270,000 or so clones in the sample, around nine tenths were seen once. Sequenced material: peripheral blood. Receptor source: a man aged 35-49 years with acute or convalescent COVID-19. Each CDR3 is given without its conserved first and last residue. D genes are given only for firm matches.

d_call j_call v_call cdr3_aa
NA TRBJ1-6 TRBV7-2 ASSLQTVLGSPLH
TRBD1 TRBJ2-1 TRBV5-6 ASSRDREQF
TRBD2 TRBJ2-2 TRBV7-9 ASSLGGGTGELF
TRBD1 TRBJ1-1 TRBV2 ASGKGALGTEAF
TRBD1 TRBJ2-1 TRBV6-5 ASSYGTGGKDEQF
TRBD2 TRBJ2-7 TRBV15 ATSTRERGPYEQY
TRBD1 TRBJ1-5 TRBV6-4 ASSDRRGQVQPQH
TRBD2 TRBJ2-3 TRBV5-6 ASSYRTGTSGTDTQY
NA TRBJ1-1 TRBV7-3 ASSPDRSSTEAF
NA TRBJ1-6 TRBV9 ASSGGGMNNSPLH
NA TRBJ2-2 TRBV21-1 ASPSRFFRTGELF
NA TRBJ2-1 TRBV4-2 ASSAYNNEQF
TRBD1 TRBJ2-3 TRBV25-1 ASSGQGADTQY
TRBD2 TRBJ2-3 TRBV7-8 ASSSTSGGDTQY
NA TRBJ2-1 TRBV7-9 ASIPSLGSYNEQF
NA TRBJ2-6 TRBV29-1 SVATGSGANVLT
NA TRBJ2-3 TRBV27 ASSPGPRADTQY
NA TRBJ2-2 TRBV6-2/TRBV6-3 ASSYYQGTTGELF
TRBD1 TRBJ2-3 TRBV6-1 ASSEAVTYRGPGGTQY
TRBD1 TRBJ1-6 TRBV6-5 ASTPGQGYNSPLH
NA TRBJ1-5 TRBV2 ASSPGVNQPQH
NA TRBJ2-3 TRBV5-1 ASSFVTESDTQY
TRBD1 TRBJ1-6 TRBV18 ASSPPGQGQITLH
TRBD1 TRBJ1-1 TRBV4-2 ASSQGGTVMNTEAF
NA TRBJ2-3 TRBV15 ATSRRRGGDTDTQY
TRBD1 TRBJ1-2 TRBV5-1 ASSHRTGGTGYGYT
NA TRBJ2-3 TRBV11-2 ASTTHRTDTQY
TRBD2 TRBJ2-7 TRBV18 ASSPPTGGAYEQY
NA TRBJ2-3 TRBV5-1 ASSLTPQRDTQY
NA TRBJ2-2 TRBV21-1 ASSKSGGGNTGELF
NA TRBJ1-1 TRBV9 ASSAQTGGTEAF
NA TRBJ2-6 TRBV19 ASTPEGQNSGANVLT
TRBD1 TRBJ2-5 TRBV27 ASSLGQYQETQY
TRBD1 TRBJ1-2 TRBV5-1 ASSLEGQGGGYT
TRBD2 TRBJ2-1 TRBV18 ASSLLAGGAFNEQF
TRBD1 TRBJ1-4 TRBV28 ASLSDRGRATNEKLF
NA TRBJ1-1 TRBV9 ASSEGLPNTEAF
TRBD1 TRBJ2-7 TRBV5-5 ASSLERTGSSSYEQY
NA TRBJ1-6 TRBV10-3 AIKGSGGDNSPLH
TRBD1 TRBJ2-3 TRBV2 ASSEWARQGATTDTQY
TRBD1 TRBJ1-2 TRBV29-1 SVEKGQGASNYGYT
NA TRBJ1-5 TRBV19 ASTSQGKYNQPQH
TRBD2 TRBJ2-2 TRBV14 ASNRGLAGTGELF
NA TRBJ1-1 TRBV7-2 ASSPRDYSTEAF
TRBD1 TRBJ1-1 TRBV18 ASSPSQDRVF
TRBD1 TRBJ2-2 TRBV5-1 ASSPYRTGGTGELF
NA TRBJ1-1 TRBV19 ASRTGWNTEAF
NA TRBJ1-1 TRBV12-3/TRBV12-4 ASNPLGNTEAF
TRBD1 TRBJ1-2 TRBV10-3 AISDTDRKNYGYT
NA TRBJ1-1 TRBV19 ASSTGLPRAF
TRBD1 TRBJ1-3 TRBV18 ASSRGQDPSGNTIY
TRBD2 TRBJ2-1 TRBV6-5 ASTSEERGGRQF